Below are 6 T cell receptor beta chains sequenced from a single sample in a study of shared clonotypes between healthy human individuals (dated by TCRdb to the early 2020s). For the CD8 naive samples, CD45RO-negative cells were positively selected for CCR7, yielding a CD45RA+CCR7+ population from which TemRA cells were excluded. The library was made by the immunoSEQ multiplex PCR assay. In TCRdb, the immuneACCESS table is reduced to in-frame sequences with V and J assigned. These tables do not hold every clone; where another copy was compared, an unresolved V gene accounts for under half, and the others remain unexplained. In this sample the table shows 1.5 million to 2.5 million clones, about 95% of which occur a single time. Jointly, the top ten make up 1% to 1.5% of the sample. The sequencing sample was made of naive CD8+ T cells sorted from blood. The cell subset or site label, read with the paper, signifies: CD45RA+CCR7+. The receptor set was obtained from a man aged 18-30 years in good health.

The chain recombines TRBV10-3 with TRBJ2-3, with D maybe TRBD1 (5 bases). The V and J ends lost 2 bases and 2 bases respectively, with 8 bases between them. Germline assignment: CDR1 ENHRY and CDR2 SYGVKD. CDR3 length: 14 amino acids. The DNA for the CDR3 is TGTGCCATCAGTGAGGACAGAATCACAGATACGCAGTATTTT. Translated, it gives CAISEDRITDTQYF.

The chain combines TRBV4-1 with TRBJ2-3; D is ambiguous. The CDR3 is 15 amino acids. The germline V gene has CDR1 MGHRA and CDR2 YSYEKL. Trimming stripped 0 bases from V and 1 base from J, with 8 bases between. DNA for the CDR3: TGCGCCAGCAGCCAAGATGGGCAGGGCACAGATACGCAGTATTTT. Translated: CASSQDGQGTDTQYF.

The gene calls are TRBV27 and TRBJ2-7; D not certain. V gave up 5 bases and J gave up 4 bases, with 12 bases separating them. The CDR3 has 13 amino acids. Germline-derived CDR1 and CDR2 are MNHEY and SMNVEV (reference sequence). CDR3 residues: CASSLGQKYEQYF. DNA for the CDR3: TGTGCCAGCAGTCTCGGCCAGAAATACGAGCAGTACTTC.

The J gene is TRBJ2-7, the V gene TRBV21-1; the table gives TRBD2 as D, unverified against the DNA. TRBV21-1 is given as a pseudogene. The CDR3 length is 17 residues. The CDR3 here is CASSKVLDSGETYEQYF. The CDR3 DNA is TGTGCCAGCAGCAAAGTCTTAGACAGCGGGGAAACCTACGAGCAGTACTTC.

CDR3 bases: TGTGCCAGCAGTCACACAGGGACTAATGAAAAACTGTTTTTT. It specifies CASSHTGTNEKLFF. This chain joins TRBV6-6 and TRBJ1-4; the D gene is possibly TRBD1 (6 bases). The V gene lost 5 bases and the J gene lost 2 bases, with 9 bases spanning the gap. The CDR3 sequence is 14 residues long. Germline CDR1 is MNHNY and CDR2 is SVGAGI (reference sequence).

The CDR3 DNA sequence: TGCAGCGTAAGGACTAGCGGGGGTGTTTATGAGCAGTTCTTC. Its translation is CSVRTSGGVYEQFF. The V gene is TRBV29-1, the J gene TRBJ2-1; 13 bases match TRBD2. Trimming at V came to 6 bases and at J to 8 bases, leaving 7 bases not matched to a gene. Germline CDR1 and CDR2: SQVTM and ANQGSEA. The CDR3 is 14 residues long.